The clone carrying this T cell receptor beta chain came up a few times. Its antigen remains unidentified. Germline lookup yields CDR1 LNHNV and CDR2 YYDKDF (reference sequence). The CDR3 has 16 residues. V gave up 8 bases and J gave up 3 bases; unmatched junction bases: 11. The source of the sample is a study of blood T cells in healthy people across ages. Study findings and constraints: Measured against age, TCR beta diversity per million T cells decreased in a roughly linear manner.

It was with a sample-barcoded 5' primer and a J-beta primer mix that a second PCR of about 6 to 12 cycles was run. TCRdb used MiXCR to reprocess the 5' RACE reads, holding one entry per CDR3 protein. The sample includes roughly 1.5 million distinct CDR3 sequences, approximately 42% of them seen just once. Each of the donors had roughly 10 milliliters of peripheral blood drawn into EDTA-treated Vacutainer tubes. Total RNA, at least 5.5 micrograms per sample, was extracted from PBMCs. Material: blood. This rearrangement joins TRBV15 to TRBJ2-1; 9 positions agree with TRBD2. This receptor was taken from a woman younger than 35 in good health. The DNA for the CDR3 is TGTGCCACCGGGGTAGCGGGAGCTCTGTTCTACAATGAGCAGTTCTTC. Amino acid sequence: CATGVAGALFYNEQFF.